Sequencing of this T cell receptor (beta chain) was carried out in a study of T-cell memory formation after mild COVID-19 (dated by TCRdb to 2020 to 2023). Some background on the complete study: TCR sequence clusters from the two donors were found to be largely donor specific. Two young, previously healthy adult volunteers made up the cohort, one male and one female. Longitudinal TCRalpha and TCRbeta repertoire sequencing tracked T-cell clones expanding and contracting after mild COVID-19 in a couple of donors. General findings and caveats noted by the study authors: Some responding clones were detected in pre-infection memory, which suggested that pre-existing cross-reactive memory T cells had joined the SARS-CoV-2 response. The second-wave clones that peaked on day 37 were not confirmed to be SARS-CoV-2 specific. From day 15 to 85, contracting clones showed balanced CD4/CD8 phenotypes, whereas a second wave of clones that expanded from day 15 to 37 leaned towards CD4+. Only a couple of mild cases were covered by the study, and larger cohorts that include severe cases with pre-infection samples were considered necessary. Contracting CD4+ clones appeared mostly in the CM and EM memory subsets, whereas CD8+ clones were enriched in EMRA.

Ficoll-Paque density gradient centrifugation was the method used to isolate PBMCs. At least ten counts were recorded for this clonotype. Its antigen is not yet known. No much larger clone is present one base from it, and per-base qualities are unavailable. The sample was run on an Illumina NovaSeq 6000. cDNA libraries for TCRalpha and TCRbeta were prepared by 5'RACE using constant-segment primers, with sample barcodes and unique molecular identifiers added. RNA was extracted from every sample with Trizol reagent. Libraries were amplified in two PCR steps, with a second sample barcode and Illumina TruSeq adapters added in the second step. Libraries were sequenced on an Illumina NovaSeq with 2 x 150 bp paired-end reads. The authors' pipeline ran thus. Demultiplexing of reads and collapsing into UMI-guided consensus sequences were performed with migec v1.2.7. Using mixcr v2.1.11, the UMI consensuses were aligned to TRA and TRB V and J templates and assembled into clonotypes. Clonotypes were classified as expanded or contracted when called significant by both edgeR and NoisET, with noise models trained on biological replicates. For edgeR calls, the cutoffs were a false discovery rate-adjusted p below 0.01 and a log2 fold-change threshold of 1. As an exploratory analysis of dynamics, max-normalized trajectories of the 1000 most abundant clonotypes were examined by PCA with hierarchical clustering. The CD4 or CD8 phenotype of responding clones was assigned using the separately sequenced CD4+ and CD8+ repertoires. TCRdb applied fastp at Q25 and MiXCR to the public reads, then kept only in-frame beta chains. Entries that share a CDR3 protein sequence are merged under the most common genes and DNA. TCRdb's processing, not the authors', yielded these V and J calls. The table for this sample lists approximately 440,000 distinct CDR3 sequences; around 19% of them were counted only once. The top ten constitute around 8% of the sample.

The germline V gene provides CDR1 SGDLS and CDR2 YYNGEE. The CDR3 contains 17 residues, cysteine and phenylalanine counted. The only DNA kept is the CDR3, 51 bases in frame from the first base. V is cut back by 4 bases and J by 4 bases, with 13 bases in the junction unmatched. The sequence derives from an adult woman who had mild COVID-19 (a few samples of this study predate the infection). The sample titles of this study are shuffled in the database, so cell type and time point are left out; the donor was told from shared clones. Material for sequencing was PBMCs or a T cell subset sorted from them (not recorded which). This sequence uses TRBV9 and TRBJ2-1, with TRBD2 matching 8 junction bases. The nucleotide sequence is TGTGCCAGCAGCCCCGGAGGAGTCGGCGGGGGGTACAATGAGCAGTTCTTC. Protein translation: CASSPGGVGGGYNEQFF.